This T cell receptor (beta chain) stems from a study of tumor and adjacent non-tumor tissue in lung cancer. Study-wide background: On average, productive TCRbeta reads reached about 4.17 million per sample.

Note on this clonotype: Its target is unknown.

The template was RNA from unsorted bulk tissue. More than 3 cm separated this lung sample from the edge of the tumor. General study results and limits: Top 100 clones took a larger repertoire share in normal lung. Shorter survival was associated with higher TCR diversity in tumors.

CDR1 is MNHEY and CDR2 is SVGAGI in the germline V gene. Trimming removed 6 bases at V and 11 bases at J, with 19 bases between. The CDR3 extends over 13 amino acids. The library came from three nested PCR rounds adapted from ARM-PCR protocols. TCRdb re-called the multiplex PCR reads through MiXCR, storing one row per CDR3 protein. The sample records 50,000 or so distinct CDR3 sequences, 74% being singletons. Sequences were obtained from distant non-tumor lung tissue. The source is a woman aged 60-70 years with non-small cell lung cancer. The rearrangement joins TRBV6-5 to TRBJ1-2; weak D call: TRBD1 (6 bases). The CDR3 sequence: CASRDEGVGSYTF. In nucleotides, the CDR3 is TGTGCCAGCAGAGACGAGGGGGTCGGTAGTTACACCTTC.